The 11 T cell receptor beta chains presented below share a single source sample, sequenced in a study of blood T cell repertoires in COVID-19. Produced via immunoSEQ multiplex PCR; TCRdb's table is partial and in-frame only. Of about 94,000 clones in the sample, 80% to 85% were seen once. Sequencing was performed on peripheral blood. The receptors were gathered from a man aged 55 to 70 with acute or convalescent COVID-19.

V usage is TRBV2 and J usage is TRBJ1-1, with 8 bases lining up with TRBD1. V lost 6 bases, J lost 5 bases, and 8 bases stayed unmatched. The length of the CDR3 is 14 residues. The germline V gene has CDR1 SNHLY and CDR2 FYNNEI. The CDR3 region has the DNA TGTGCCAGCAGAAGCGGACAGGGAGAGACTGAAGCTTTCTTT. Translated, it gives CASRSGQGETEAFF.

This clone was counted a few times. The chain couples TRBV24-1 to TRBJ1-2, with 9 bases aligning to TRBD1. The germline V gene encodes CDR1 KGHDR and CDR2 SFDVKD. This CDR3 comprises 16 residues. Germline trimming cut 3 bases from V and 5 bases from J; bases unmatched to any gene: 9. The CDR3 here is CATSDPKDRGEYGYTF. CDR3 bases: TGTGCCACCAGTGATCCCAAGGACAGGGGAGAATATGGCTACACCTTC.

The CDR3 sequence is CASSFDPLTYNEQFF. In nucleotides, the CDR3 is TGTGCCAGCAGCTTCGATCCTCTAACCTACAATGAGCAGTTCTTC. The chain uses TRBV7-3 and TRBJ2-1, with D unclear. The germline CDR1 and CDR2 sequences are SGHTA and FQGTGA. The CDR3 contains 15 residues. V was trimmed by 3 bases and J by 2 bases, leaving 11 bases between them. The complete variable domain, with remaining parts taken from reference TRBV7-3 and TRBJ2-1, reads GAGVSQTPSNKVTEKGKYVELRCDPISGHTALYWYRQSLGQGPEFLIYFQGTGAADDSGLPNDRFFAVRPEGSVSTLKIQRTERGDSAVYLCASSFDPLTYNEQFFGPGTRLTVL.

The rearrangement joins TRBV2 to TRBJ2-5, with TRBD1 identical over 9 bases. J was trimmed by 2 bases and V by 2 bases; bases with no gene match: 6. The CDR3 runs 16 residues. Per the germline V gene, CDR1 is SNHLY and CDR2 is FYNNEI. The CDR3 loop reads CASSEFYRGRQETQYF. DNA of the CDR3: TGTGCCAGCAGTGAATTTTACAGGGGGCGGCAAGAGACCCAGTACTTC. The entire variable domain, with the rest obtained from reference TRBV2 and TRBJ2-5, is as follows: EPEVTQTPSHQVTQMGQEVILRCVPISNHLYFYWYRQILGQKVEFLVSFYNNEISEKSEIFDDQFSVERPDGSNFTLKIRSTKLEDSAMYFCASSEFYRGRQETQYFGPGTRLLVL.

The J gene is TRBJ1-1, the V gene TRBV5-1; 7 nucleotides line up with TRBD1. Germline V gene lookup returns CDR1 SGHRS and CDR2 YFSETQ. The length of the CDR3 is 14 residues. V lost 4 bases, J lost 4 bases, and 7 bases stayed unmatched. CDR3 coding DNA: TGCGCCAGCAGCGCTGGACAGGACCTCACTGAAGCTTTCTTT. This codes for CASSAGQDLTEAFF.

V gene TRBV27 combines with J gene TRBJ2-3, with 9 bases identical to TRBD2. Germline CDR1 and CDR2: MNHEY and SMNVEV (reference sequence). The V segment lost 4 bases and the J segment 2 bases; nucleotides outside the gene matches: 10. The CDR3 totals 17 residues. The CDR3 region has the DNA TGTGCCAGCAGTTCCCTAGCGGGGACTACTTACACAGATACGCAGTATTTT. Protein: CASSSLAGTTYTDTQYF.

J is TRBJ1-1 and V is TRBV5-1; D is unclear. The germline gives CDR1 SGHRS, CDR2 YFSETQ. The CDR3 runs to 13 residues. V lost 6 bases, J lost 4 bases, and 13 bases lay in between. The CDR3 bases are TGCGCCAGCACCCAGGTGCGGGGCACTGAAGCTTTCTTT. Its protein is CASTQVRGTEAFF.

The rearrangement links TRBV9 to TRBJ1-5; TRBD1 matches at 8 bases. The CDR3 has 14 residues. Germline CDR1 is SGDLS and CDR2 is YYNGEE. J was trimmed by 6 bases and V by 4 bases; bases with no gene match: 6. Here the CDR3 reads CASSTGQGGQPQHF. CDR3 in DNA: TGTGCCAGCAGCACTGGACAGGGAGGTCAGCCCCAGCATTTT.

CDR3 sequence: CASSKGGGPQLNTEAFF. The CDR3 DNA is TGTGCCAGCAGCAAAGGCGGGGGCCCTCAACTTAACACTGAAGCTTTCTTT. The chain carries TRBV21-1 and TRBJ1-1. TRBV21-1 is listed as a pseudogene. The CDR3 has 17 residues.

To note about this clone: Sequence at one end of the junction differs from germline and may be a read error. The chain is built from TRBV18 and TRBJ2-1, with 9 positions matching TRBD1. CDR1 KGHSH and CDR2 LQKENI come from the germline V gene. The CDR3 is made up of 16 amino acids. In DNA form, the CDR3 reads TGTGCCAGTTCACCTCCGGGACAGGGATATCGAAATGAGCAGTTCTTC. Its translation: CASSPPGQGYRNEQFF.

The V gene is TRBV19, the J gene TRBJ1-5; D not resolved. Trimming removed 3 bases at V and 0 bases at J, with 6 bases between. CDR1 is LNHDA, CDR2 SQIVND, per germline (reference sequence). The CDR3 sequence is 14 residues long. CDR3 sequence (DNA): TGTGCCAGTAGTATTCAAGCTAGCAATCAGCCCCAGCATTTT. It specifies CASSIQASNQPQHF.